Listed below are T cell receptor beta chains from one sample, sequenced in a study of cytomegalovirus exposure and HLA in healthy donors. This table comes from immunoSEQ multiplex PCR, and its TCRdb copy is limited to in-frame clones, with some not included. The sample shows just over 150,000 clones, about 75% of them seen only once. Sequences were obtained from PBMCs. These receptors all stem from a female donor in good health and CMV-seronegative. CDR3s include the opening cysteine and the closing phenylalanine or tryptophan. A D gene is named only where the DNA matches it firmly. The size of a clone is reported for some rows only, either as once, few or many, or as a class for expanded clones.

abundance	d_gene	v_gene	j_gene	CDR3aa	CDR3nt
.	.	TRBV19	TRBJ2-5	CASSLNRDRETQYF	TGTGCCAGTAGTCTAAACAGGGATAGGGAGACCCAGTACTTC
.	.	TRBV7-2	TRBJ2-7	CASSYSRYEQYF	TGTGCCAGCAGCTATAGCCGTTACGAGCAGTACTTC
.	TRBD2	TRBV9	TRBJ2-7	CASSEGGDEQYF	TGTGCCAGCAGCGAGGGAGGGGACGAGCAGTACTTC
.	.	TRBV27	TRBJ2-3	CASSLTSVDTQYF	TGTGCCAGCAGTTTAACCAGCGTAGATACGCAGTATTTT
.	TRBD2	TRBV5-1	TRBJ2-7	CASSLLAVSYEQYF	TGCGCCAGCAGCTTGCTAGCGGTCTCCTACGAGCAGTACTTC
few	.	TRBV20-1	TRBJ2-7	CSGRVDYEQYF	TGCAGTGGTCGGGTTGACTACGAGCAGTACTTC
.	.	TRBV30	TRBJ2-7	CAWKGEGEQYF	TGTGCCTGGAAGGGGGAAGGGGAGCAGTACTTC
.	.	TRBV7-6	TRBJ1-1	CASSLGRVTEAFF	TGTGCCAGCAGCCTGGGCAGGGTTACTGAAGCTTTCTTT
.	.	TRBV5-1	TRBJ2-3	CASSSQGSPDTQYF	TGCGCCAGCAGCTCCCAGGGGAGCCCAGATACGCAGTATTTT
once	.	TRBV9	TRBJ1-1	CASSEQGYTEAFF	TGTGCCAGCAGCGAACAGGGATACACTGAAGCTTTCTTT
.	.	TRBV9	TRBJ1-2	CASSAQPTGNAGYGYTF	TGTGCCAGCAGCGCTCAGCCTACAGGGAACGCGGGCTATGGCTACACCTTC
.	.	TRBV15	TRBJ2-1	CATSPQGRGPEAYNEQFF	TGTGCCACCAGCCCACAGGGAAGAGGGCCAGAGGCCTACAATGAGCAGTTCTTC
.	TRBD1	TRBV5-6	TRBJ1-1	CASSGLGQENTEAFF	TGTGCCAGCAGCGGACTGGGACAGGAGAACACTGAAGCTTTCTTT
.	TRBD1	TRBV25-1	TRBJ1-1	CATSNRDRGWNTEAFF	TGTGCCACCAGCAACCGGGACAGGGGATGGAACACTGAAGCTTTCTTT
few	.	TRBV5-1	TRBJ2-1	CASSLEGRGGLEEQFF	TGCGCCAGCAGCTTGGAAGGCAGGGGAGGGTTAGAAGAGCAGTTCTTC
.	.	TRBV11-2	TRBJ2-7	CASSLEVPGFEQYF	TGTGCCAGCAGCTTAGAAGTACCAGGGTTCGAGCAGTACTTC
.	.	TRBV5-6	TRBJ1-1	CASSLGQGLMNTEAFF	TGTGCCAGCAGCTTGGGGCAGGGGCTCATGAACACTGAAGCTTTCTTT
.	TRBD1	TRBV18	TRBJ1-2	CASSPRTGGDYGYTF	TGTGCCAGCTCACCGCGGACAGGGGGCGACTATGGCTACACCTTC
few	.	TRBV7-6	TRBJ1-1	CASTIGGGDTEAFF	TGTGCCAGCACCATTGGCGGGGGGGACACTGAAGCTTTCTTT
.	TRBD1	TRBV2	TRBJ1-2	CASSPDREHGYTF	TGTGCCAGCAGTCCAGACAGGGAGCATGGCTACACCTTC
.	TRBD1	TRBV5-1	TRBJ2-3	CASSSQTGGFTDTQYF	TGCGCCAGCAGCTCCCAGACAGGGGGCTTTACAGATACGCAGTATTTT
.	.	TRBV10-2	TRBJ1-1	CASRQGRYTEAFF	TGCGCCAGCAGACAGGGTCGGTACACTGAAGCTTTCTTT
.	.	TRBV5-6	TRBJ1-5	CASSLGDQPQHF	TGTGCCAGCAGCTTGGGAGATCAGCCCCAGCATTTT
.	.	TRBV5-4	TRBJ1-1	CASSSSLGMNTEAFF	TGTGCCAGCAGCTCCTCTTTGGGCATGAACACTGAAGCTTTCTTT
.	.	TRBV27	TRBJ1-1	CASSLSSGIEAFF	TGTGCCAGCAGTTTATCATCAGGGATCGAAGCTTTCTTT
few	TRBD2	TRBV6-6	TRBJ2-1	CASSFLSGKGGNEQFF	TGTGCCAGCAGCTTCCTAAGCGGGAAAGGAGGCAATGAGCAGTTCTTC
.	.	TRBV5-1	TRBJ2-7	CASRDSSYEQYF	TGCGCCAGCAGGGACAGCTCCTACGAGCAGTACTTC